This T cell receptor (beta chain) was documented in a study of blood T cell repertoires in COVID-19 (dated by TCRdb to about 2020). Study-level background: The collaborator samples originated in the United States, Italy and Spain and spanned the acute and convalescent phases of COVID-19. The prospective study material was composed of cDNA or gDNA derived from T cells, B-cell-depleted T cells, or PBMCs. Subjects who had been exposed to COVID-19, were actively infected with it, or had recovered from it provided the deeply sampled blood TCRbeta repertoires that made up the dataset. A freely available public database, intended as a resource for researchers studying the immune response to SARS-CoV-2, is where the repertoires were released. Samples were obtained from the ongoing ImmuneRACE study (first 160 participants) and from some 1,200 subjects provided by 6 global collaborators. Nearly every sample came with metadata listing a de-identified subject ID, COVID-19 status, age in years and sex. Where HLA class I and class II types were available, the types were taken from metadata supplied by the sample provider, not from assay-based typing.

Participants in the prospective study were aged about 18 to 95 years, lived in 20 to 30 United States geographic areas, and enrolled through a virtual design. Cohort assignment in the prospective study relied on participant-reported clinical history from a screening survey and a study questionnaire. For ImmuneRACE Cohort 3, a participant was defined as recovered based on two consecutive negative NP/OP PCR tests, clearance by a healthcare professional, or resolution of symptoms. In the prospective study, whole blood, serum and a nasopharyngeal or oropharyngeal swab were collected from each participant by mobile phlebotomists. Participants in the prospective study had the option to provide additional blood draws and questionnaires over a roughly 2-month period. Prospective study blood samples were shipped either frozen or at room temperature before DNA extraction. TCRbeta CDR3 regions were amplified from genomic DNA by means of the immunoSEQ Assay, a bias-controlled multiplex PCR. For the original study's pipeline: Within the assay, amplification of reference gene primers was used to estimate how many nucleated cells each sample contained. Sequence reads were collapsed and filtered to measure the absolute abundance of every unique TCRbeta CDR3 rearrangement. For each sample, productive Simpson clonality was calculated as the square root of Simpson's diversity index over productive rearrangements. The table was pulled from immuneACCESS by TCRdb, which kept in-frame rearrangements only. Such tables lose some clones; where checked, under half of the loss comes from unresolved V genes, and the rest has no known cause. V and J calls and clone size are those listed in that table; D and trimming were worked out from the DNA. The sample table lists roughly 230,000 clones, more than 65% of them with a count of one. About 3% of the sample is held by the ten biggest clonotypes.

What the research found in general, with its limitations: The quantity of clinical and demographic metadata differed by source and by participant and was supplied without curation.

Turning to this clone: Its antigen target is currently unknown. Base qualities are not at hand, and no much larger clone is one base apart.

The CDR1 and CDR2 encoded by the germline V gene are ENHRY and SYGVKD. Its CDR3 holds 14 amino acids, cysteine through phenylalanine. Only the CDR3 region is kept as DNA, spanning 42 bases read in frame from base 1. V is reduced by 7 bases and J by 8 bases, leaving a spacing of 20 bases between them. The chain links TRBV10-3 with TRBJ1-2; possibly the D gene is TRBD1, per 6 matching bases. The TCR was taken from a man between 50 and 59 years old who had recovered from COVID-19. The sequenced sample consisted of PBMCs or T cells enriched from blood (not recorded which). The bases are TGTGCCATCACCCAGGGGCCCGACCTGGAGGGCTACACCTTC. Its coded protein is CAITQGPDLEGYTF.